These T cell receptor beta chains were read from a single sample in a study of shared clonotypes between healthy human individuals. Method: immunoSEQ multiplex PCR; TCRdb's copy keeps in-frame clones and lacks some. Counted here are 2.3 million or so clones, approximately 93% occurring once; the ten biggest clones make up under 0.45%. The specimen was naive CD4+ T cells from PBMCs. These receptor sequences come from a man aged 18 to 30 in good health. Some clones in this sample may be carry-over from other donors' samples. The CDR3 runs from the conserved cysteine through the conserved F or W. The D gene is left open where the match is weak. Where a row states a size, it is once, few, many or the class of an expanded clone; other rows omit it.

CDR3 DNA: TGTGCCAGCAGCCAATTGGGGGTTCAAGAGACCCAGTACTTC
CDR3 protein: CASSQLGVQETQYF
V gene: TRBV4-2
J gene: TRBJ2-5
D gene: .
CDR3 length: 14
clone size: .

CDR3 DNA: TGTGCCAGCAGCGCTAACCCTTCTAGCGGGAGGTCAGAGACCCAGTACTTC
CDR3 protein: CASSANPSSGRSETQYF
V gene: TRBV7-2
J gene: TRBJ2-5
D gene: TRBD2
CDR3 length: 17
clone size: .

CDR3 DNA: TGTGCCAGCACCGCGTGGTCTTGGGAGACCCAGTACTTC
CDR3 protein: CASTAWSWETQYF
V gene: TRBV27
J gene: TRBJ2-5
D gene: .
CDR3 length: 13
clone size: .

CDR3 DNA: TGCAGCGTTGTGCGGGGTGACATTCAGTACTTC
CDR3 protein: CSVVRGDIQYF
V gene: TRBV29-1
J gene: TRBJ2-4
D gene: .
CDR3 length: 11
clone size: .

CDR3 DNA: TGTGCCAGCAGTGGGTTAGAGACCCAGTACTTC
CDR3 protein: CASSGLETQYF
V gene: TRBV28
J gene: TRBJ2-5
D gene: .
CDR3 length: 11
clone size: once

CDR3 DNA: TGCGCCAGCAGCCCCCCGGTGGCAGGACCCTACGAGCAGTACTTC
CDR3 protein: CASSPPVAGPYEQYF
V gene: TRBV5-1
J gene: TRBJ2-7
D gene: .
CDR3 length: 15
clone size: .

CDR3 DNA: TGTGCCAGCAGTAATACTAGGGAGGGGACCCAGTACTTC
CDR3 protein: CASSNTREGTQYF
V gene: TRBV28
J gene: TRBJ2-5
D gene: TRBD2
CDR3 length: 13
clone size: .

CDR3 DNA: TGTGCCAGCGTCCCGCGGGAGTACGGGGAGCTGTTTTTT
CDR3 protein: CASVPREYGELFF
V gene: TRBV28
J gene: TRBJ2-2
D gene: TRBD2
CDR3 length: 13
clone size: .

CDR3 DNA: TGTGCCAGCAGCCCTAGGACAGGGCCGAACACTGAAGCTTTCTTT
CDR3 protein: CASSPRTGPNTEAFF
V gene: TRBV9
J gene: TRBJ1-1
D gene: TRBD1
CDR3 length: 15
clone size: .

CDR3 DNA: TGTGCCAGCAGCCGGGACCAAAACACCGGGGAGCTGTTTTTT
CDR3 protein: CASSRDQNTGELFF
V gene: TRBV11-3
J gene: TRBJ2-2
D gene: .
CDR3 length: 14
clone size: .

CDR3 DNA: TGTGCCAGCAGTGAAAGGGACCTCACTATGAACACTGAAGCTTTCTTT
CDR3 protein: CASSERDLTMNTEAFF
V gene: TRBV6-1
J gene: TRBJ1-1
D gene: .
CDR3 length: 16
clone size: once

CDR3 DNA: TGTGCCAGCAGCCAAGATGAGGGGAGCTCCTACAATGAGCAGTTCTTC
CDR3 protein: CASSQDEGSSYNEQFF
V gene: TRBV4-2
J gene: TRBJ2-1
D gene: .
CDR3 length: 16
clone size: .

CDR3 DNA: TGTGCCAGCAGTTTAGTGGGGCCACTAGCGGGAGGTTTAAGGGAGACCCAGTACTTC
CDR3 protein: CASSLVGPLAGGLRETQYF
V gene: TRBV27
J gene: TRBJ2-5
D gene: TRBD2
CDR3 length: 19
clone size: .

CDR3 DNA: TGTGCCAGCAGGATATACACCGGGGAGCTGTTTTTT
CDR3 protein: CASRIYTGELFF
V gene: TRBV27
J gene: TRBJ2-2
D gene: .
CDR3 length: 12
clone size: .

CDR3 DNA: TGTGCCAGTAGTTCAGGGGGACGGGAGACCCAGTACTTC
CDR3 protein: CASSSGGRETQYF
V gene: TRBV19
J gene: TRBJ2-5
D gene: TRBD1
CDR3 length: 13
clone size: .

CDR3 DNA: TGTGCCAGCAAAGATGACAGGAGTAGCTACGAGCAGTACTTC
CDR3 protein: CASKDDRSSYEQYF
V gene: TRBV28
J gene: TRBJ2-7
D gene: .
CDR3 length: 14
clone size: .

CDR3 DNA: TGCAGTGCTGACACCCGCGGGGAGCTGTTTTTT
CDR3 protein: CSADTRGELFF
V gene: TRBV20-1
J gene: TRBJ2-2
D gene: .
CDR3 length: 11
clone size: .

CDR3 DNA: TGTGCCAGCAGTTTAGCGTCGGGGTTTAATCAGCCCCAGCATTTT
CDR3 protein: CASSLASGFNQPQHF
V gene: TRBV28
J gene: TRBJ1-5
D gene: .
CDR3 length: 15
clone size: .

CDR3 DNA: TGTGCCAGTAGTCCGCGACAGGGGTTGAACACTGAAGCTTTCTTT
CDR3 protein: CASSPRQGLNTEAFF
V gene: TRBV19
J gene: TRBJ1-1
D gene: TRBD1
CDR3 length: 15
clone size: once

CDR3 DNA: TGTGCCAGCTCAAGGAACAGGGTTGATGAAGCTTTCTTT
CDR3 protein: CASSRNRVDEAFF
V gene: TRBV18
J gene: TRBJ1-1
D gene: .
CDR3 length: 13
clone size: .

CDR3 DNA: TGTGCCAGCAGCGCTAGCGGACAAGAGACCCAGTACTTC
CDR3 protein: CASSASGQETQYF
V gene: TRBV5-6
J gene: TRBJ2-5
D gene: TRBD2
CDR3 length: 13
clone size: .

CDR3 DNA: TGCAGCGTCATTGAAGGGGCGGCAACTAATGAAAAACTGTTTTTT
CDR3 protein: CSVIEGAATNEKLFF
V gene: TRBV29-1
J gene: TRBJ1-4
D gene: .
CDR3 length: 15
clone size: .

CDR3 DNA: TGTGCCAGCAGCTACGACAGGGTTAAGCAGTACTTC
CDR3 protein: CASSYDRVKQYF
V gene: TRBV6-5
J gene: TRBJ2-7
D gene: TRBD1
CDR3 length: 12
clone size: .

CDR3 DNA: TGTGCCAGCAGCGACACCACTAATGAAAAACTGTTTTTT
CDR3 protein: CASSDTTNEKLFF
V gene: TRBV5-6
J gene: TRBJ1-4
D gene: .
CDR3 length: 13
clone size: .